The table lists the clone carrying this T cell receptor beta chain with many counts. What it binds is not known. All donors with ophthalmopathy were recorded as having moderate-to-severe activity, CAS ≥3, NOSPECS ≥4 and a duration under 3 months. Pregnancy or lactation, uncontrolled infections and other autoimmune diseases were grounds for excluding patients. These data come from a study of Graves' ophthalmopathy and Graves' hyperthyroidism. Study overall: No treatment had been given when peripheral blood was collected at initial diagnosis.

There are 11 residues in the CDR3. V was cut by 4 bases and J by 9 bases, with 7 bases left in between. The authors amplified TCR beta CDR3 regions from RNA transcripts. HTBI primers served in a first-round RT-PCR, which a second-round multiplex PCR followed. TCRdb redid the calling of the multiplex PCR reads with MiXCR, one entry per CDR3 protein. The sample records 340,000 or so distinct CDR3 sequences, 17% being singletons. General observations from the study: Blood contained most expanded thyroid clonotypes exceeding 0.001 frequency.

Sequenced: peripheral blood. This receptor was taken from an adult man with Graves' ophthalmopathy. This chain connects TRBV12-3 or TRBV12-4 to TRBJ2-1; D is possibly TRBD2 (6 bases). CDR3 sequence reads: CASSSAGEQFF. The DNA of the CDR3 is TGTGCCAGCAGTTCAGCGGGTGAGCAGTTCTTC.